Shown below are 2 T cell receptor beta chains from a single sample sequenced in a study of T cells in Graves' hyperthyroidism and ophthalmopathy. Regions amplified from RNA transcripts were the TCR beta CDR3 regions. An initial round of RT-PCR targeting the TCR CDR3 relied on the HTBI primer set. From the multiplex PCR reads, TCRdb called clonotypes with MiXCR, one entry per CDR3 protein. This repertoire shows approximately 370,000 distinct CDR3 sequences, more than 13% found once; its top ten account for approximately 32%. Sequenced material: blood. The receptor set was obtained from a woman under 40 with Graves' hyperthyroidism.

This clonotype was observed at least ten times. The CDR3 sequence: CARKRLAQYYNEQFF. The DNA for the CDR3 is TGTGCCAGAAAGAGACTAGCGCAATACTACAATGAGCAGTTCTTC. The V gene is TRBV7-9, the J gene TRBJ2-1; TRBD2 matches at 8 bases. Germline V CDR1 and CDR2: SEHNR, FQNEAQ (reference sequence). The CDR3 runs to 15 residues. V shed 9 bases, J shed 3 bases, and the junction held 10 bases outside the gene matches.

The table lists this clonotype with many counts. V is TRBV3-1 and J is TRBJ1-2; the D is unclear. The CDR3 totals 13 residues. The germline V gene encodes CDR1 LGHDT and CDR2 YNNKEL (reference sequence). The germline V and J ends were trimmed by 0 bases and 4 bases, with 6 bases remaining between them. The CDR3 reads CASSQDPGYGYTF. The DNA for the CDR3 is TGTGCCAGCAGCCAAGATCCAGGCTATGGCTACACCTTC.